This entry describes one TCR beta chain. Its antigen is unknown. These data come from a study of T-cell reconstitution after alpha-beta-depleted transplantation in children. Study-wide findings and caveats: Some patients' high day-60 TCRbeta diversity was traced to surviving recipient T cells and thymic progenitors. Once a year had passed after transplant, T-cell counts and diversity came mostly from newly produced T cells. Several hundred expanded graft clones reportedly were the source of alpha-beta T cells about two months after transplant.

Unique molecular identifiers were used to barcode this TCRbeta library. Using its own MiXCR run on the PCR reads, TCRdb lists one record per CDR3 protein. Of 200,000 to 250,000 distinct CDR3 sequences listed, about 23% are singletons. This CDR3 has 15 residues. Trimming removed 7 bases from V and 0 bases from J, with 13 bases in between. CDR1 SGHTA and CDR2 FQGNSA come from the germline V gene. This sequence originates from a girl between 2 and 10 years old with Fanconi anemia, due to receive a stem cell transplant. This specimen consisted of PBMCs, obtained before TCRalphabeta/CD19-depleted stem cell transplant. The chain carries TRBV7-2 and TRBJ1-3, with D possibly TRBD1 on 6 matching bases. The CDR3 protein is CASTYSRGSGNTIYF. CDR3 in DNA: TGTGCCAGCACGTACTCCAGGGGCTCTGGAAACACCATATATTTT. The whole variable domain, filled in from reference TRBV7-2 and TRBJ1-3, reads GAGVSQSPSNKVTEKGKDVELRCDPISGHTALYWYRQSLGQGLEFLIYFQGNSAPDKSGLPSDRFSAERTGGSVSTLTIQRTQQEDSAVYLCASTYSRGSGNTIYFGEGSWLTVV.